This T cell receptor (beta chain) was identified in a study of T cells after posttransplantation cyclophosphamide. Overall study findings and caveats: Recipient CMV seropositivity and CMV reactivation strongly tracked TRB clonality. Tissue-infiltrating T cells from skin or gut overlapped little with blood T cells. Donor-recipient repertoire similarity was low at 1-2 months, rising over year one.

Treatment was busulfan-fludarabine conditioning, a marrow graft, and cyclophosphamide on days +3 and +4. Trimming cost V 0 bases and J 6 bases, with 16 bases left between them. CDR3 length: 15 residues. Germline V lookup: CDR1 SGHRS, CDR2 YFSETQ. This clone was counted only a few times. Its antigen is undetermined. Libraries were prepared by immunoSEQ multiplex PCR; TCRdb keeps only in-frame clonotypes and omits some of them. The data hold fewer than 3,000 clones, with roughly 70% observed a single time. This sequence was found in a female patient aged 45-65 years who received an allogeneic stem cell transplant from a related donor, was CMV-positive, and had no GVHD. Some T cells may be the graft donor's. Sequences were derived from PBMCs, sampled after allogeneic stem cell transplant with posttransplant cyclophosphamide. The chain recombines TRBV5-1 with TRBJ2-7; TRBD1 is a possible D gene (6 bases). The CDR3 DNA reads TGCGCCAGCAGCTTGGAGGTTCAGGGGTCAAGCGAGCAGTACTTC. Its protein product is CASSLEVQGSSEQYF.